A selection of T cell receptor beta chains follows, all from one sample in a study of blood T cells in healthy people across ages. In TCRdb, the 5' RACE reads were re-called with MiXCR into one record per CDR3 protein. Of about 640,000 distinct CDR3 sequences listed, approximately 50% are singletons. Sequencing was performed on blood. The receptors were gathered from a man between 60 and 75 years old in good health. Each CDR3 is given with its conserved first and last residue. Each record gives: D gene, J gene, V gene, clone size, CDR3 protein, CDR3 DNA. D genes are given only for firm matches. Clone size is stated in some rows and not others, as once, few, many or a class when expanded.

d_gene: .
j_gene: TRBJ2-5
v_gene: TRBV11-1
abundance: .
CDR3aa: CASSLMSGSRETQYF
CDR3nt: TGTGCCAGCAGCTTAATGTCCGGGAGTCGAGAGACCCAGTACTTC

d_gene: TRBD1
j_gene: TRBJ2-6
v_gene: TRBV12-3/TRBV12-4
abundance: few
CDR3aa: CASSPGTGLGSGANVLTF
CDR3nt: TGTGCCAGCAGTCCCGGGACAGGGTTGGGCTCTGGGGCCAACGTCCTGACTTTC

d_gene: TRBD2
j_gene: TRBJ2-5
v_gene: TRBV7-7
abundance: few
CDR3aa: CASSLARGGQETQYF
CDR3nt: TGTGCCAGCAGCCTAGCTCGGGGGGGTCAAGAGACCCAGTACTTC

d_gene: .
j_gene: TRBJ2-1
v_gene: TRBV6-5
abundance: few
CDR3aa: CASSRDGGSYNEQFF
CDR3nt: TGTGCCAGCAGCCGCGACGGGGGCTCCTACAATGAGCAGTTCTTC

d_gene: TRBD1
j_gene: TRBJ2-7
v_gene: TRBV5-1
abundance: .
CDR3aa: CASSWGDRPYEQYF
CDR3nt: TGCGCCAGCAGCTGGGGGGACAGGCCCTACGAGCAGTACTTC

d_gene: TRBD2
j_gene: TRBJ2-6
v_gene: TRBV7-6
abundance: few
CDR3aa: CASSSGRASGANVLTF
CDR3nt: TGTGCCAGCAGCTCTGGGAGGGCCTCTGGGGCCAACGTCCTGACTTTC

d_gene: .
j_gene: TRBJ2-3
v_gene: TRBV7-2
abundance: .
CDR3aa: CASSPGGGLRTDTQYF
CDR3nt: TGTGCCAGCAGCCCAGGGGGGGGCCTTCGCACAGATACGCAGTATTTT

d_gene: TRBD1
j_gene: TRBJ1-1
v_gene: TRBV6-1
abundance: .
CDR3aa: CASSPDRAEAFF
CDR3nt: TGTGCCAGCAGCCCCGACAGGGCTGAAGCTTTCTTT

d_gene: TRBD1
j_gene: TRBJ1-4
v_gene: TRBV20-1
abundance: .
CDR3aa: CSASGTAEQGLFF
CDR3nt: TGCAGTGCTAGCGGGACAGCCGAACAGGGGCTGTTTTTT

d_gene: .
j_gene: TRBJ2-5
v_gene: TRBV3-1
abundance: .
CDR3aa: CASSQVAGRVEEAQYF
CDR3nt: TGTGCCAGCAGCCAAGTCGCCGGAAGGGTTGAGGAGGCCCAGTACTTC

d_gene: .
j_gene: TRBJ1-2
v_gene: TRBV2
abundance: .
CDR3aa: CASSFRDRDYGYTF
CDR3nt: TGTGCCAGCAGTTTCAGAGACAGAGACTATGGCTACACCTTC

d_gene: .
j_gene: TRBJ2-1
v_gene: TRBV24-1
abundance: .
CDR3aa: CATSDGGAGDYNEQFF
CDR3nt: TGTGCCACCAGTGATGGGGGGGCCGGGGACTACAATGAGCAGTTCTTC

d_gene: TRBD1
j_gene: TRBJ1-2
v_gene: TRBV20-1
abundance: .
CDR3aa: CSARTGSDYGYTF
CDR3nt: TGCAGTGCTCGGACAGGGTCTGACTATGGCTACACCTTC

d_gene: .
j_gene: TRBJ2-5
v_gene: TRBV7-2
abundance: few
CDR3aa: CASSFDPQQETQYF
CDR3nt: TGTGCCAGCAGCTTCGACCCCCAACAAGAGACCCAGTACTTC

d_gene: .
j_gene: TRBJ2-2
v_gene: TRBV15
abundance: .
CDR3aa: CATSRGWGSQNTGELFF
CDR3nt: TGTGCCACCAGCAGAGGTTGGGGGAGCCAAAACACCGGGGAGCTGTTTTTT

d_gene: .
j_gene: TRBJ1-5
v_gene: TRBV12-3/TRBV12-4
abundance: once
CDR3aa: CASSGLKLQPQHF
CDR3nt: TGTGCCAGCAGTGGACTAAAGTTACAGCCCCAGCATTTT

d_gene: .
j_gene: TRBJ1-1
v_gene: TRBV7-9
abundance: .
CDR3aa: CASSKGGGEAFF
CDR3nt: TGTGCCAGCAGCAAGGGAGGTGGTGAAGCTTTCTTT

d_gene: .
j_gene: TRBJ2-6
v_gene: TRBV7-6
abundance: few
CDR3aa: CASSSDPSSGANVLTF
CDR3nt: TGTGCCAGCAGCTCGGACCCCAGCTCTGGGGCCAACGTCCTGACTTTC

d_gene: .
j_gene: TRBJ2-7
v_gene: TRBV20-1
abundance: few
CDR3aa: CSASQGGYEQYF
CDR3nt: TGCAGTGCTAGTCAGGGCGGGTACGAGCAGTACTTC

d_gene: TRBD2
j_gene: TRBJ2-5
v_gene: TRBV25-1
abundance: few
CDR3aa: CASSVGLAVLETQYF
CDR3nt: TGTGCTAGCAGTGTAGGACTAGCGGTTCTTGAGACCCAGTACTTC

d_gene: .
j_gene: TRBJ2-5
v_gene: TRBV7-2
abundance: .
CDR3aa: CASSLGGGYQETQYF
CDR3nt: TGTGCCAGCAGCTTAGGGGGGGGCTACCAAGAGACCCAGTACTTC

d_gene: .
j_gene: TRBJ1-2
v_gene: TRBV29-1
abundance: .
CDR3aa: CSVLYGGPVFDGYTF
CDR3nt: TGCAGCGTATTATACGGGGGCCCTGTGTTCGATGGCTACACCTTC

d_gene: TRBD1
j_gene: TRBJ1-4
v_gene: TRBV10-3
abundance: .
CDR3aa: CAISARQGGGATNEKLFF
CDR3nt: TGTGCCATCAGTGCCCGACAGGGAGGAGGAGCAACTAATGAAAAACTGTTTTTT

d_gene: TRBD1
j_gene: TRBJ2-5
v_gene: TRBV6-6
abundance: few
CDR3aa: CASSYSGTGLFVTQYF
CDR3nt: TGTGCCAGCAGTTACTCCGGGACAGGCCTGTTTGTGACCCAGTACTTC

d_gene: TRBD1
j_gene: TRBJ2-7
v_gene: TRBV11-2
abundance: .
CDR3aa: CASSLDRGQGSNEQYF
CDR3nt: TGTGCCAGCAGCTTAGATAGGGGACAGGGGAGCAACGAGCAGTACTTC

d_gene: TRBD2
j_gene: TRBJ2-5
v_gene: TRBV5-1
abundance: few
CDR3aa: CASSLALAGVQETQYF
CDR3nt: TGCGCCAGCAGCTTGGCCCTAGCGGGGGTTCAAGAGACCCAGTACTTC

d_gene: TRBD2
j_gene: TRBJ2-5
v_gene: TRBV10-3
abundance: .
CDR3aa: CAISERAGGSEQYF
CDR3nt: TGTGCCATCAGCGAAAGGGCGGGGGGGAGTGAGCAGTACTTC

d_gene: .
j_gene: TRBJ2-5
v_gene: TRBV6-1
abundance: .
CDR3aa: CASSELRFQETQYF
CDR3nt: TGTGCCAGCAGTGAATTACGCTTCCAAGAGACCCAGTACTTC

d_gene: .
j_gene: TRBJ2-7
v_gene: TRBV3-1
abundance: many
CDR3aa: CASSQDSSGGRYEQYF
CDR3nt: TGTGCCAGCAGCCAAGATAGCAGTGGGGGGCGGTACGAGCAGTACTTC

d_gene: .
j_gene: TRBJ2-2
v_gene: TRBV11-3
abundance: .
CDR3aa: CASSLAARANTGELFF
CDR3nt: TGTGCCAGCAGCTTAGCGGCTCGGGCGAACACCGGGGAGCTGTTTTTT

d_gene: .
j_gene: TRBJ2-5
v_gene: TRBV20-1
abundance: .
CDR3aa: CSARPIYNEQYF
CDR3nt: TGCAGTGCTAGGCCCATTTACAATGAGCAGTACTTC

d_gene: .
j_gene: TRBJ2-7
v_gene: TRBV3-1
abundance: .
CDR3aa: CASSQDQRLGYEQYF
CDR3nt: TGTGCCAGCAGCCAAGATCAGAGGTTAGGGTACGAGCAGTACTTC

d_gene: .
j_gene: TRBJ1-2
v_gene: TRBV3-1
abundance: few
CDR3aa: CASSPTMGGGYGYTF
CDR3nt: TGTGCCAGCAGCCCGACGATGGGGGGCGGCTATGGCTACACCTTC

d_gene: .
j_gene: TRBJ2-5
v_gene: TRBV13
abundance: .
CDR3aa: CAGSSRDNQETQYF
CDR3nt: TGTGCCGGCAGCTCCCGGGACAACCAAGAGACCCAGTACTTC

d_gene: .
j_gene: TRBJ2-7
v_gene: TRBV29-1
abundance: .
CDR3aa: CSVVRRGPEWTYEQYF
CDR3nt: TGCAGCGTTGTACGGCGGGGACCTGAATGGACCTACGAGCAGTACTTC

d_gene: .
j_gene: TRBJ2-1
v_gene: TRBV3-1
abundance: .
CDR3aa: CASTAGLANEQFF
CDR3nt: TGTGCCAGCACCGCGGGGCTAGCGAATGAGCAGTTCTTC

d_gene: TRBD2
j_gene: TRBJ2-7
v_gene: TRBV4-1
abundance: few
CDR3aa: CASSQEWAGGSYEQYF
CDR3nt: TGCGCCAGCAGCCAAGAATGGGCGGGGGGCTCCTACGAGCAGTACTTC

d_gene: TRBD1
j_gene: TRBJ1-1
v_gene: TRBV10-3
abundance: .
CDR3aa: CAIRGQGAGNTEAFF
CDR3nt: TGTGCCATCAGGGGACAGGGGGCAGGGAACACTGAAGCTTTCTTT

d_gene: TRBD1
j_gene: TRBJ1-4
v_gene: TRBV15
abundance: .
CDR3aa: CAASRQGRTNEKLFF
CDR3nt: TGTGCCGCCAGCAGACAGGGACGGACTAATGAAAAACTGTTTTTT

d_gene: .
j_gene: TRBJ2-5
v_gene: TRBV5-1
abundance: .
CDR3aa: CASSLASYQETQYF
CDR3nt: TGCGCCAGCAGCTTGGCCAGCTACCAAGAGACCCAGTACTTC

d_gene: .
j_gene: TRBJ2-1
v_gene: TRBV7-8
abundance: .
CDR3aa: CASGPNHAGESEQFF
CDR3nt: TGTGCCAGCGGCCCCAACCACGCCGGGGAGTCTGAGCAGTTCTTC

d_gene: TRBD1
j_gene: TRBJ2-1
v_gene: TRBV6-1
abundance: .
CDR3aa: CASSPGQGAFDEQFF
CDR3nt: TGTGCCAGCAGCCCGGGACAGGGGGCCTTTGATGAGCAGTTCTTC

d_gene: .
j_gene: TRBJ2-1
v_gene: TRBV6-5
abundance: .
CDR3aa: CASSYNGGSSSYNEQFF
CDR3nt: TGTGCCAGCAGTTATAACGGGGGCTCTAGCTCCTACAATGAGCAGTTCTTC

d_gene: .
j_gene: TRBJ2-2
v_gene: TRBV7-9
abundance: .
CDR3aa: CASSFNAGELFF
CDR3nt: TGTGCCAGCAGTTTCAACGCCGGGGAGCTGTTTTTT

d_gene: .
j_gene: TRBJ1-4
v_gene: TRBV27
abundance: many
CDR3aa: CASRPLGQRKKLFF
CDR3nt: TGTGCCAGTCGGCCCCTGGGCCAACGGAAAAAACTGTTTTTT

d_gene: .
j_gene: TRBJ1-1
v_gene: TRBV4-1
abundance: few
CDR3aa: CASSQDGEATEAFF
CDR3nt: TGCGCCAGCAGCCAAGACGGGGAGGCGACTGAAGCTTTCTTT

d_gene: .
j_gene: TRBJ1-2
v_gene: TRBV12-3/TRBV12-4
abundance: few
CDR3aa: CASRPRGYQGYGGYTF
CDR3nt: TGTGCCAGCAGACCTAGGGGATACCAGGGGTATGGTGGCTACACCTTC

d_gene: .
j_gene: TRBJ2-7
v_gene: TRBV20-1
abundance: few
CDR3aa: CSATRTDPYEQYF
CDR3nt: TGCAGTGCCACCCGGACAGATCCCTACGAGCAGTACTTC

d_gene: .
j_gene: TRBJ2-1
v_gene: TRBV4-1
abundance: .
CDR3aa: CASSQGGAGGIDEQFF
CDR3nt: TGCGCCAGCAGCCAAGGCGGGGCAGGGGGTATCGATGAGCAGTTCTTC

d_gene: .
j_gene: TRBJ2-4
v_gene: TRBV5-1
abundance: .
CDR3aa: CASSPMRGSAKNIQYF
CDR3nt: TGCGCCAGCAGCCCCATGAGGGGGTCAGCCAAAAACATTCAGTACTTC

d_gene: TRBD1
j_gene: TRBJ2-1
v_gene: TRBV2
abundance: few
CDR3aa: CAIRRQGVYNEQFF
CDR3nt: TGTGCCATCCGGAGACAGGGGGTTTACAATGAGCAGTTCTTC